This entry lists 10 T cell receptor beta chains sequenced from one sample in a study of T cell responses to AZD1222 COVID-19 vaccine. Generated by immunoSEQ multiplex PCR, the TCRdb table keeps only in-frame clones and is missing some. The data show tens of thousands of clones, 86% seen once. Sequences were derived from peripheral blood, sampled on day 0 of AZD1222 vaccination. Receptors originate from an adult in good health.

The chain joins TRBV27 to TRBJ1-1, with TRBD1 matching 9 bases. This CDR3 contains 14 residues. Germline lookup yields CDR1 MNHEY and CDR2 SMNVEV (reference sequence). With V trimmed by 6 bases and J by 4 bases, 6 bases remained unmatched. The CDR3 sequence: CASRPGTGFTEAFF. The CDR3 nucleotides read TGTGCCAGCAGACCCGGGACAGGGTTCACTGAAGCTTTCTTT.

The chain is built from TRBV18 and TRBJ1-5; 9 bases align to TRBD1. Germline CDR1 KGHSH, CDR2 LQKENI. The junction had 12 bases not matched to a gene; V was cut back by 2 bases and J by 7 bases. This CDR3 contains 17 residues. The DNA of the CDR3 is TGTGCCAGCTCACCAGCCCCCGGGACAGGGATTAGGCAGCCCCAGCATTTT. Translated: CASSPAPGTGIRQPQHF. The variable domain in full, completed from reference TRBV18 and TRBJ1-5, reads NAGVMQNPRHLVRRRGQEARLRCSPMKGHSHVYWYRQLPEEGLKFMVYLQKENIIDESGMPKERFSAEFPKEGPSILRIQQVVRGDSAAYFCASSPAPGTGIRQPQHFGDGTRLSIL.

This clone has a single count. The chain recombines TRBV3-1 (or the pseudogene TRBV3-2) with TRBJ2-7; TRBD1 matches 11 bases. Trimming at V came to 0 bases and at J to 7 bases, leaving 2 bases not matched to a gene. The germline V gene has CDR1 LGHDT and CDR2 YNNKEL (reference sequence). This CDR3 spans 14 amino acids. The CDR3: CASSQEGQGGEQYF. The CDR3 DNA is TGTGCCAGCAGCCAAGAGGGACAGGGGGGGGAGCAGTACTTC.

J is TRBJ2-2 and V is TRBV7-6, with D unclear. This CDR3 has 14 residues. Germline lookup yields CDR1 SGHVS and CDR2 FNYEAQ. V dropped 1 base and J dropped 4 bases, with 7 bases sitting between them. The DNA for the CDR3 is TGTGCCAGCAGCTTAGAACGGTCCACCGGGGAGCTGTTTTTT. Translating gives CASSLERSTGELFF.

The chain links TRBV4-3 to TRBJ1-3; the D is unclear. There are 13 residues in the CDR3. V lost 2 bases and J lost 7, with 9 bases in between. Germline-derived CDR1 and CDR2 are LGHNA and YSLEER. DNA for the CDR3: TGCGCCAGCAGCCAAAGGCTTCAGAACACCATATATTTT. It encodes CASSQRLQNTIYF.

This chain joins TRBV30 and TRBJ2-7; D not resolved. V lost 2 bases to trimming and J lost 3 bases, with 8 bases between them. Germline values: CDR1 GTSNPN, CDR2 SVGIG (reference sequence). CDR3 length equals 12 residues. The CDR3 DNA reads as TGTGCCTGGAGTCTCCGTCACTACGAGCAGTACTTC. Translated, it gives CAWSLRHYEQYF.

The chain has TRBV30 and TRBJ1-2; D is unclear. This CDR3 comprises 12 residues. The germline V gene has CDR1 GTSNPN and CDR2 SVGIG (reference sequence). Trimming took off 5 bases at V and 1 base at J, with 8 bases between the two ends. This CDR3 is CAWSMVNYGYTF. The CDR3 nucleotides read TGTGCCTGGTCCATGGTTAACTATGGCTACACCTTC.

In DNA, the CDR3 is TGTGCCAGCAGCCAAAAGGGGGTAGGGGATAGCTCCTACGAGCAGTACTTC. This encodes CASSQKGVGDSSYEQYF. The V gene is TRBV3-1 (or the pseudogene TRBV3-2), the J gene TRBJ2-7; possibly TRBD1 for D (6 bases). The CDR3 runs to 17 residues. Germline values: CDR1 LGHDT, CDR2 YNNKEL (reference sequence). Trimming left V 2 bases short and J 0 bases short, with 17 bases between.

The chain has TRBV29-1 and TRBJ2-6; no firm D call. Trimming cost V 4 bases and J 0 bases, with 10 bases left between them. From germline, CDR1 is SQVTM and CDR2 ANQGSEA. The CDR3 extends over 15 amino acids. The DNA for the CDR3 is TGCAGCGTTGGGGTTGGTGCCTCTGGGGCCAACGTCCTGACTTTC. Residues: CSVGVGASGANVLTF.

The CDR3 reads CASSLAEMPVEAFF. The CDR3 DNA sequence: TGCGCCAGCAGCTTGGCCGAGATGCCAGTTGAAGCTTTCTTT. This rearrangement joins TRBV5-1 to TRBJ1-1, with D hard to call. CDR1 is SGHRS and CDR2 is YFSETQ in the germline V gene. V lost 0 bases to trimming and J lost 7 bases, with 13 bases between them. CDR3 length: 14 residues.